These 16 T cell receptor beta chains were sequenced from one sample in a study of cytomegalovirus exposure and HLA in healthy donors. 13 Jbeta primers and 60 Vbeta primers were used for the PCR. Assay used: immunoSEQ multiplex PCR; TCRdb lists only in-frame clones, some missing. The sample shows approximately 120,000 clones, 80% of them seen only once. The sequenced sample consisted of PBMCs. The source is a female donor in good health and CMV-seronegative.

The J gene is TRBJ2-1, the V gene TRBV7-9, with 8 bases matching TRBD2. Germline V gene sequence: CDR1 SEHNR, CDR2 FQNEAQ (reference sequence). Unmatched junction bases numbered 9, after V lost 3 bases and J lost 2 bases. CDR3 length: 17 residues. The chain's CDR3 is CASSLYRLAYTYNEQFF. CDR3 DNA sequence: TGTGCCAGCAGCTTGTACCGACTAGCGTACACCTACAATGAGCAGTTCTTC.

A single count supports this clone. The chain links TRBV7-9 to TRBJ1-5; 9 bases match TRBD1. V was clipped by 2 bases and J by 3 bases; unmatched bases: 5. This CDR3 contains 16 residues. Germline-derived CDR1 and CDR2 are SEHNR and FQNEAQ (reference sequence). The CDR3 region is CASSLSTGGLNQPQHF. The CDR3 DNA sequence: TGTGCCAGCAGCTTATCCACAGGGGGCCTCAATCAGCCCCAGCATTTT.

This chain links TRBV7-9 with TRBJ1-6; 8 nucleotides agree with TRBD1. V was pared by 3 bases and J by 10 bases, with 5 bases of the junction left unmatched. CDR1 is SEHNR and CDR2 is FQNEAQ in the germline V gene (reference sequence). The CDR3 spans 14 residues. CDR3 bases: TGTGCCAGCAGCTTTTTACAGGGGGAATCACCCCTCCACTTT. It codes for CASSFLQGESPLHF.

The genes are TRBV7-9 and TRBJ2-5, with D possibly matching TRBD1 (6 bases). The end of the DNA fits TRBJ2-7 better, so the J call may be wrong. The length of the CDR3 is 15 residues. The germline CDR1 and CDR2 sequences are SEHNR and FQNEAQ (reference sequence). The DNA of the CDR3 is TGTGCCAGCAGCGTCGTGAGGGGGACCTCCTACGAGCAGTACTTC. Translated: CASSVVRGTSYEQYF.

This clone was seen a few times. The chain employs TRBV30 and TRBJ2-6, with TRBD1 matching 10 bases. Per germline, CDR1 GTSNPN and CDR2 SVGIG (reference sequence). The V gene end was trimmed by 0 bases and the J gene end by 2 bases; junction bases not matched to a gene: 7. The CDR3 covers 18 residues. CDR3 DNA: TGTGCCTGGAGTGTACGGGGGACAGGGGTACCTGGGGCCAACGTCCTGACTTTC. Translation: CAWSVRGTGVPGANVLTF.

CDR3 DNA sequence: TGTGCCAGCTCACCTCGTAGCGGGAGCCTACGCTACGAGCAGTACTTC. This sequence encodes CASSPRSGSLRYEQYF. This chain joins TRBV18 and TRBJ2-7; the match to TRBD2 covers 9 bases. Germline assignment: CDR1 KGHSH and CDR2 LQKENI. The CDR3 runs 16 residues. The J segment lost 3 bases and the V segment lost 3 bases, leaving 9 bases of the junction unmatched.

V and J are TRBV7-2 and TRBJ2-5, with D maybe TRBD2 (7 bases). V lost 6 bases and J lost 4, with 24 bases in between. The CDR3 spans 17 residues. Germline V CDR1 and CDR2: SGHTA, FQGNSA. The chain's CDR3 is CASSFQRGARVGETQYF. CDR3 nucleotides: TGTGCCAGCAGTTTCCAACGGGGGGCGAGGGTAGGAGAGACCCAGTACTTC.

V usage is TRBV7-6 and J usage is TRBJ2-3, with TRBD2 matching 12 bases. Germline V gene lookup returns CDR1 SGHVS and CDR2 FNYEAQ. J gave up 2 bases and V 6 bases, and 6 bases lay outside the gene matches. The CDR3 is made up of 16 amino acids. The CDR3 DNA is TGTGCCAGCAGACGACTAGCGGGGGCTACCACAGATACGCAGTATTTT. Protein: CASRRLAGATTDTQYF. Complete variable domain (other parts from reference TRBV7-6 and TRBJ2-3): GAGVSQSPRYKVTKRGQDVALRCDPISGHVSLYWYRQALGQGPEFLTYFNYEAQQDKSGLPNDRFSAERPEGSISTLTIQRTEQRDSAMYRCASRRLAGATTDTQYFGPGTRLTVL.

The V and J genes are TRBV11-2 and TRBJ2-5; 10 bases fit TRBD2. J lost 5 bases, V lost 5 bases, and 11 bases had no gene match. Germline V gene lookup returns CDR1 SGHAT and CDR2 FQNNGV. CDR3 length: 16 residues. As DNA, the CDR3 is TGTGCCAGCAGCCCGGGCACTAGCGGGGAGGGGGAGACCCAGTACTTC. Amino acids: CASSPGTSGEGETQYF.

The V and J genes are TRBV7-7 and TRBJ2-7; TRBD1 might be the D (5 bases). Trimming pared 7 bases from V and 4 bases from J, leaving 8 bases between. CDR1 and CDR2 from the germline V gene are SSHAT and FNYEAQ (reference sequence). This CDR3 region has 11 residues. The CDR3 sequence: CASTRQYEQYF. In DNA, the CDR3 is TGTGCCAGCACCCGACAGTACGAGCAGTACTTC. The full variable domain, rest sourced from reference TRBV7-7 and TRBJ2-7, is GAGVSQSPRYKVTKRGQDVTLRCDPISSHATLYWYQQALGQGPEFLTYFNYEAQPDKSGLPSDRFSAERPEGSISTLTIQRTEQRDSAMYRCASTRQYEQYFGPGTRLTVT.

This clone was seen only once. The chain carries TRBV5-6 and TRBJ2-5; TRBD1 agrees at 7 bases. The CDR3 is 13 amino acids. The V gene end was trimmed by 5 bases and the J gene end by 4 bases; junction bases not matched to a gene: 5. Germline V gives CDR1 SGHDT, CDR2 YYEEEE. The CDR3 sequence is CASRRTGTETQYF. CDR3 in DNA: TGTGCCAGCAGGAGGACAGGTACAGAGACCCAGTACTTC.

V gene TRBV2 combines with J gene TRBJ2-3; D is unresolved. This CDR3 has 13 residues. CDR1 SNHLY and CDR2 FYNNEI come from the germline V gene. Between the trimmed V and J ends, which lost 5 bases and 4 bases, there was a span of 10 bases. CDR3 sequence reads: CASSFSLSDTQYF. The DNA for the CDR3 is TGTGCCAGCAGTTTTAGTTTGTCAGATACGCAGTATTTT.

The chain links TRBV5-4 to TRBJ2-3; 11 bases map to TRBD2. V trimming: 4 bases; J trimming: 4 bases; junction bases outside the gene matches: 5. The CDR3 runs 15 residues. Germline-derived CDR1 and CDR2 are SGHNT and YYREEE (reference sequence). The CDR3 nucleotides are TGTGCCAGCAGCCCCCCGGGACTAGCGGCAGATACGCAGTATTTT. Its translation: CASSPPGLAADTQYF.

The chain has TRBV2 and TRBJ2-1, with a tentative D call TRBD2 (5 bases). The CDR3 runs to 15 residues. The V end lost 4 bases, the J end lost 3 bases, and 13 bases lay between the germline ends. Germline CDR1 reads SNHLY; CDR2 reads FYNNEI. In DNA form, the CDR3 reads TGTGCCAGCAGTGGCCTGAGGGCTAACTACAATGAGCAGTTCTTC. Protein: CASSGLRANYNEQFF. The whole variable domain, filled in from reference TRBV2 and TRBJ2-1, reads EPEVTQTPSHQVTQMGQEVILRCVPISNHLYFYWYRQILGQKVEFLVSFYNNEISEKSEIFDDQFSVERPDGSNFTLKIRSTKLEDSAMYFCASSGLRANYNEQFFGPGTRLTVL.

This rearrangement joins TRBV7-8 to TRBJ2-7, with 7 nucleotides matching TRBD2. J gave up 7 bases and V 3 bases, and 6 bases lay outside the gene matches. Per germline, CDR1 SGHVS and CDR2 FQNEAQ. The CDR3 is 13 residues long. DNA of the CDR3: TGTGCCAGCAGCTTGGGGGGAGGGCGGGAGCAGTACTTC. Translating it yields CASSLGGGREQYF.

This sequence joins TRBV4-1 and TRBJ1-1; weak D call: TRBD1 (6 bases). The CDR3 spans 15 residues. The germline V gene has CDR1 MGHRA and CDR2 YSYEKL. The V and J ends lost 1 base and 2 bases respectively, with 11 bases between them. The CDR3 DNA sequence: TGCGCCAGCAGCCAAGGGCCGGGGGGCAACACTGAAGCTTTCTTT. Residues: CASSQGPGGNTEAFF.